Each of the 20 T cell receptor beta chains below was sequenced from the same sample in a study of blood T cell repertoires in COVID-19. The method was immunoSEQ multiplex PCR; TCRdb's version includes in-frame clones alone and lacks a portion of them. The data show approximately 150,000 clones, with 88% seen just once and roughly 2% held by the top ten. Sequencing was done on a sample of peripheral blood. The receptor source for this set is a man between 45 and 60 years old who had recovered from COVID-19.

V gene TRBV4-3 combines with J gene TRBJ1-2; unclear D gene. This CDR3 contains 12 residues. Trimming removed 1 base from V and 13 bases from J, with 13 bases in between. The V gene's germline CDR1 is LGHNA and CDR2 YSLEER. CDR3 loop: CASSQGTLSVTF. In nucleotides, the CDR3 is TGCGCCAGCAGCCAAGGAACCTTATCAGTCACCTTC.

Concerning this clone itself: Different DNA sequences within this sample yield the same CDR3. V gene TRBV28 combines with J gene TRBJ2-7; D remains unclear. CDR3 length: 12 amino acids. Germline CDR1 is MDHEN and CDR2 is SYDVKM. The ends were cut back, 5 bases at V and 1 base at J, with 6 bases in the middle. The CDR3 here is CASSTTSYEQYF. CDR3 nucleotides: TGTGCCAGCAGTACCACTTCCTACGAGCAGTACTTC.

CDR3 DNA sequence: TGTGCCAGCAGCTTAAGCGGTCCCGGGGAGCTGTTTTTT. Translated: CASSLSGPGELFF. The chain is built from TRBV7-3 and TRBJ2-2; D is uncertain. V gave up 1 base and J gave up 6 bases, with 6 bases separating them. The CDR3 has 13 residues. Germline CDR1 SGHTA, CDR2 FQGTGA.

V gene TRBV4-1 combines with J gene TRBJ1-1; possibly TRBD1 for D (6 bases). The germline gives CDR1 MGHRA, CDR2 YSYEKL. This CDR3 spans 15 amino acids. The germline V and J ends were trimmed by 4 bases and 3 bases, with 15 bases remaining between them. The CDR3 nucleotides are TGCGCCAGCAGCCTACAACAGGGAGGGGACACTGAAGCTTTCTTT. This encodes CASSLQQGGDTEAFF.

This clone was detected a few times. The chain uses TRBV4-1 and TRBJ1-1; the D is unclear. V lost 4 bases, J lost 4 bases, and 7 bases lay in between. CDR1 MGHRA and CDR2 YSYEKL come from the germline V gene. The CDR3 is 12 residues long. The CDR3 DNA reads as TGCGCCAGCAGCCGCGGTGGCACTGAAGCTTTCTTT. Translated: CASSRGGTEAFF.

Here the CDR3 reads CASGQGVNNEQFF. CDR3 coding DNA: TGTGCCAGCGGCCAGGGGGTGAACAATGAGCAGTTCTTC. The genes are TRBV6-5 and TRBJ2-1, with TRBD1 matching over 7 bases. Germline V CDR1 and CDR2: MNHEY, SVGAGI. This CDR3 contains 13 residues. V gave up 8 bases and J gave up 5 bases; unmatched junction bases: 6.

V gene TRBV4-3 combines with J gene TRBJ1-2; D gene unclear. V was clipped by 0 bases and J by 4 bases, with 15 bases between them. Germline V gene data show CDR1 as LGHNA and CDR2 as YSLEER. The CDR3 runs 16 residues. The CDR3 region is CASSQDRFSGGYGYTF. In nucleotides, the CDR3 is TGCGCCAGCAGCCAAGATCGGTTCAGTGGCGGCTATGGCTACACCTTC.

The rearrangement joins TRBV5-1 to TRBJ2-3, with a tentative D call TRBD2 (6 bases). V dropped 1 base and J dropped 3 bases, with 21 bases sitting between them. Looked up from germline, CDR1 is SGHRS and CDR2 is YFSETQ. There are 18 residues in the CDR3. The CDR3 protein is CASSLLVSGGIFTDTQYF. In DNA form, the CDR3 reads TGCGCCAGCAGCTTGTTAGTAAGCGGAGGGATTTTTACAGATACGCAGTATTTT.

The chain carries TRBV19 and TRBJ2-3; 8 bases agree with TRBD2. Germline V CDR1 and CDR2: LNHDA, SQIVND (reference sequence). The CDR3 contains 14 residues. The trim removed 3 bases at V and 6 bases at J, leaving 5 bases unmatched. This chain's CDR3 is CASSILSGKDTQYF. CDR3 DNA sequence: TGTGCCAGTAGTATCCTTAGCGGGAAGGATACGCAGTATTTT.

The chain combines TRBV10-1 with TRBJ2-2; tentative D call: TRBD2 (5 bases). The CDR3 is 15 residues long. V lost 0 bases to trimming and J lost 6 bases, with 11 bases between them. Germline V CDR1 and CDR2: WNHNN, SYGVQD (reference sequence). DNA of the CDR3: TGCGCCAGCAGTGAGTCGGGCGGAGGTGCCGGGGAGCTGTTTTTT. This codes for CASSESGGGAGELFF.

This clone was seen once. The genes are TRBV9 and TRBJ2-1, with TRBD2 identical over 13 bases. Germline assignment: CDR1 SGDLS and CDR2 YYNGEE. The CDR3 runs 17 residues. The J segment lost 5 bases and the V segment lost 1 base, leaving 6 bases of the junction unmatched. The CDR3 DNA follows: TGTGCCAGCAGCGTACCCCCTACTAGCGGGGGGGACAATGAGCAGTTCTTC. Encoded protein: CASSVPPTSGGDNEQFF.

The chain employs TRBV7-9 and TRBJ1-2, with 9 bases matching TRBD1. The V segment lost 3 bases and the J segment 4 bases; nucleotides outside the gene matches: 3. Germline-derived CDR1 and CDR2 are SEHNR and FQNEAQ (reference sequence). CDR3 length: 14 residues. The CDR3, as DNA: TGTGCCAGCAGCTTCGGGGGACAGGGCTATGGCTACACCTTC. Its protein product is CASSFGGQGYGYTF.

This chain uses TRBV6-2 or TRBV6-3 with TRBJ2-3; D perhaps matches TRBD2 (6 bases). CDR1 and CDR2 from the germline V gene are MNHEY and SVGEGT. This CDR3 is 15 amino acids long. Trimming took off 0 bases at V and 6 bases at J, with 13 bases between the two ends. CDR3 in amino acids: CASSYSGGSSDTQYF. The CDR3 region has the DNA TGTGCCAGCAGTTACTCGGGGGGAAGTAGCGATACGCAGTATTTT.

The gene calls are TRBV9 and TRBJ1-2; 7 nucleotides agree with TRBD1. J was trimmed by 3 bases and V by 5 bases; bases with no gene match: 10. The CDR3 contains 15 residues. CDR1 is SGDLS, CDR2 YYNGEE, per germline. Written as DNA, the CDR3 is TGTGCCAGCAGGAGGGGGCATTCGTTGGACTATGGCTACACCTTC. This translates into CASRRGHSLDYGYTF. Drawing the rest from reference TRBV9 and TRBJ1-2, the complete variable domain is DSGVTQTPKHLITATGQRVTLRCSPRSGDLSVYWYQQSLDQGLQFLIQYYNGEERAKGNILERFSAQQFPDLHSELNLSSLELGDSALYFCASRRGHSLDYGYTFGSGTRLTVV.

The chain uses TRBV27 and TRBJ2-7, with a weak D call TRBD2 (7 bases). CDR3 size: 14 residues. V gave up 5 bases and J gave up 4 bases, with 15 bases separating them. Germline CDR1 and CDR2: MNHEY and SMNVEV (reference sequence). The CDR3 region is CASSISGGGYEQYF. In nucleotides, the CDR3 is TGTGCCAGCAGTATCTCGGGGGGCGGGTACGAGCAGTACTTC.

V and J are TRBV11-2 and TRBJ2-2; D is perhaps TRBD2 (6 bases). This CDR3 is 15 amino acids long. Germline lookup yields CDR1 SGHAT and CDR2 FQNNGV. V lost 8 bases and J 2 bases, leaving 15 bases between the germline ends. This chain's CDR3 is CASRTGEYNTGELFF. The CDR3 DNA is TGTGCCAGCCGGACGGGAGAATACAACACCGGGGAGCTGTTTTTT.

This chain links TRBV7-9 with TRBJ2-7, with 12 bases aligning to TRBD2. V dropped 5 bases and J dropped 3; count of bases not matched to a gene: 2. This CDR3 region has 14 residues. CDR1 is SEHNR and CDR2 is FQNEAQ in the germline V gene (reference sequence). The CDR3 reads CASSQLAGGYEQYF. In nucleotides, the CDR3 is TGTGCCAGCAGCCAACTAGCGGGAGGCTACGAGCAGTACTTC.

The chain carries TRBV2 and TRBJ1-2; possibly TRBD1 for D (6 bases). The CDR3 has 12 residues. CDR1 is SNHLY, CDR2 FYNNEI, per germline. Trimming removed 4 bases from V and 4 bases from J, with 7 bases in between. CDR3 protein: CASSGTAYGYTF. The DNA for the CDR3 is TGTGCCAGCAGTGGGACAGCCTATGGCTACACCTTC.

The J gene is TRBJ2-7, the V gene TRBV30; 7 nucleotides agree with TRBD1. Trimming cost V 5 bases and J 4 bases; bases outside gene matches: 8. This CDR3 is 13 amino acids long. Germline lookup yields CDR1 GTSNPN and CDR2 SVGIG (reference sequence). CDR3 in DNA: TGTGCCTGGGGACGGACAGGCCCGTACGAGCAGTACTTC. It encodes CAWGRTGPYEQYF.

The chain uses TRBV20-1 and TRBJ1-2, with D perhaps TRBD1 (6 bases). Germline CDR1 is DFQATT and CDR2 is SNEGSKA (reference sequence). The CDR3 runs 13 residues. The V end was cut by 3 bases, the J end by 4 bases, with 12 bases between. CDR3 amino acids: CSASGGRGYGYTF. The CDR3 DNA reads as TGCAGTGCTAGTGGGGGGCGCGGCTATGGCTACACCTTC.